One sample yielded the 6 T cell receptor beta chains listed below, sequenced in a study of blood T cell repertoires in COVID-19 (dated by TCRdb to the early 2020s). The library was generated by the immunoSEQ multiplex PCR assay. The immuneACCESS repertoire file appears here via TCRdb, limited to in-frame rearrangements. These files lack a portion of the clones; in checked studies, under half of the deficit traces to unresolved V genes, and the cause of the others is not known. The sample profile shows roughly 140,000 clones; roughly 82% of them were found once. The ten largest account for around 6.7% of the sample. Input material: peripheral blood. All receptors derive from a woman aged 50 to 60 in a cohort sampled during active or convalescent COVID-19.

In its sample, this clone was seen a few times. The V gene is TRBV11-2, the J gene TRBJ2-4; 7 nucleotides line up with TRBD1. In germline, CDR1 is SGHAT, CDR2 FQNNGV. The CDR3 runs 15 residues. Losses at the gene ends were 4 bases for V and 8 bases for J; bases not matched to a gene: 11. CDR3 protein: CASSYRDRLMDIQYF. The DNA of the CDR3 is TGTGCCAGCAGCTACCGGGACAGACTCATGGACATTCAGTACTTC.

The chain couples TRBV29-1 to TRBJ1-1; D might be TRBD1 (6 bases). Germline CDR1 reads SQVTM; CDR2 reads ANQGSEA. V was trimmed by 7 bases and J by 1 base, leaving 13 bases between them. The CDR3 sequence is 13 residues long. DNA of the CDR3: TGCAGCGCCTCAAGCAGGGGGAACACTGAAGCTTTCTTT. Protein: CSASSRGNTEAFF.

This chain links TRBV4-1 with TRBJ1-1; weak D call: TRBD1 (5 bases). With 1 base removed from V and 5 bases from J, the gap between germline ends came to 14 bases. The CDR3 consists of 15 residues. Germline V CDR1 and CDR2: MGHRA, YSYEKL. The CDR3, as DNA: TGCGCCAGCAGCCAAGTACAACAGGCTTGGACTGAAGCTTTCTTT. It specifies CASSQVQQAWTEAFF.

The V gene is TRBV6-5, the J gene TRBJ1-1; possibly TRBD1 for D (6 bases). CDR1 is MNHEY and CDR2 is SVGAGI in the germline V gene. Trimming stripped 8 bases from V and 5 bases from J, with 21 bases between. The CDR3 has 15 amino acids. The CDR3 is CASRPGGGRVTEAFF. In nucleotides, the CDR3 is TGTGCCAGCCGCCCGGGCGGGGGGCGGGTTACTGAAGCTTTCTTT.

This chain joins TRBV14 and TRBJ2-2; possible D gene TRBD1, 6 bases. CDR3 size: 14 residues. Between the trimmed V and J ends, which lost 2 bases and 6 bases, there was a span of 10 bases. CDR1 is SGHDN, CDR2 FVKESK, per germline. This CDR3 reads CASSQNRVSGELFF. In DNA form, the CDR3 reads TGTGCCAGCAGCCAAAACAGGGTTTCCGGGGAGCTGTTTTTT.

The V and J genes are TRBV6-5 and TRBJ2-7; D is undetermined. The CDR3 is 14 residues long. Germline lookup yields CDR1 MNHEY and CDR2 SVGAGI. Trimming pared 2 bases from V and 0 bases from J, leaving 8 bases between. CDR3 region: CASSYGLHSYEQYF. As DNA, the CDR3 is TGTGCCAGCAGTTACGGCCTTCACTCCTACGAGCAGTACTTC.